The clone carrying this TCR beta chain was observed a few times. Its antigen is undetermined. This entry belongs to a study of response to subunit inactivated influenza vaccine. This CDR3 spans 17 amino acids. Germline V gene data show CDR1 as SGHVS and CDR2 as FQNEAQ. V lost 0 bases to trimming and J lost 10 bases, with 19 bases between them. Study-level points and caveats: Seasonal influenza vaccination, on each occasion, was suggested by the authors to recruit few new T cells.

TCRdb re-derived calls from the RT-PCR reads in MiXCR, one entry per CDR3 protein. The table includes approximately 500,000 distinct CDR3 sequences, approximately 14% detected once. The sample in question was PBMCs from blood, obtained approximately 12 days after vaccination. The chain uses TRBV7-8 and TRBJ2-6, with D possibly TRBD1 on 6 matching bases. This clonotype was sampled from a man aged 50 to 60 who received an inactivated influenza vaccine. CDR3 residues: CASSLASASWGLNVLTF. The CDR3 DNA reads as TGTGCCAGCAGCTTAGCGTCGGCAAGTTGGGGGCTGAACGTCCTGACTTTC.